The entry below describes one T cell receptor (beta chain). The antigen it binds to is not known. Within one base of it there is no much larger clone, and no base qualities were kept. This sample is part of a study of T-cell memory formation after mild COVID-19 (dated by TCRdb to the early 2020s). Regarding the complete study: Most TCR sequence clusters were specific to one of the two donors. T-cell clones expanding and contracting after mild COVID-19 in two donors were tracked by longitudinal TCRalpha and TCRbeta repertoire sequencing. The cohort comprised two young, previously healthy adult volunteers, one female and one male.

Findings and caveats that apply to the study as a whole: Balanced CD4/CD8 phenotypes were observed for clones contracting from day 15 to 85, whereas a bias towards CD4+ was observed for a second wave of clones expanding from day 15 to 37. Contracting CD4+ clones turned up mainly in the CM and EM memory subsets, whereas EMRA was where CD8+ clones were enriched. Whether the second-wave clones peaking on day 37 were SARS-CoV-2 specific was not confirmed. Only a couple of mild cases were covered by the study, and larger cohorts that include severe cases with pre-infection samples were considered necessary. Some responding clones were detected in pre-infection memory, suggesting pre-existing cross-reactive memory T cells joined the SARS-CoV-2 response.

The instrument given in TCRdb is Illumina NovaSeq 6000. cDNA libraries for TCRalpha and TCRbeta were prepared by 5'RACE using constant-segment primers, with sample barcodes and unique molecular identifiers added. Trizol reagent was used to extract RNA from every sample. Library amplification was performed in two PCR steps, and a second sample barcode and Illumina TruSeq adapters were introduced in the second step. Sequencing of the libraries was done on an Illumina NovaSeq, producing 2 x 150 bp paired-end reads. Under the source paper's analysis protocol: Reads were demultiplexed and collapsed into UMI-guided consensus sequences with migec v1.2.7. With mixcr v2.1.11, UMI consensuses were aligned to TRA and TRB V and J templates and assembled into clonotypes. Clonotypes were classified as expanded or contracted when called significant by both edgeR and NoisET, with noise models trained on biological replicates. For edgeR calls, a false discovery rate-adjusted p below 0.01 and a log2 fold-change threshold of 1 were applied. PCA with hierarchical clustering of max-normalized trajectories of the 1000 most abundant clonotypes was used as exploratory dynamics analysis. Separately sequenced CD4+ and CD8+ repertoires were used to assign a CD4 or CD8 phenotype to each responding clone. The public reads were reprocessed in TCRdb via fastp at Q25 and MiXCR, keeping in-frame beta chains. Under each unique CDR3 protein, matching rows form one entry showing the most common genes and DNA. The V and J calls here are based on TCRdb, not the publication. In all, the sample holds roughly 200,000 distinct CDR3 sequences, and about a sixth of those were seen once. The top ten clones comprise 2.4% of the sample.

Ficoll-Paque density gradient centrifugation was used to isolate PBMCs. CDR3 length: 17 amino acids, cysteine to phenylalanine. Of the read, only the CDR3 DNA is kept; its 51 bases are in frame from base 1. V and J are trimmed by 6 bases and 5 bases, and the gene matches miss 12 bases of the junction. CDR1 and CDR2 are read off the germline V gene as MNHEY and SVGEGT. Sequencing was carried out using PBMCs or a T cell subset sorted from them (not recorded which). This receptor was obtained from an adult woman who had mild COVID-19 (a few samples of this study predate the infection). The sample titles of this study are shuffled in the database, so cell type and time point are left out; the donor was told from shared clones. The rearrangement combines TRBV6-2 or TRBV6-3 with TRBJ2-7; TRBD2 agrees with 14 junctional bases. CDR3 sequence: CASRPAGTSGSIHEQYF. The base sequence is TGTGCCAGCAGGCCTGCCGGGACTAGCGGGAGCATCCACGAGCAGTACTTC.